A selection of T cell receptor beta chains follows, all from one sample in a study of molecular identifiers for immune sequencing clone quantification. TCRdb re-called the PCR reads through MiXCR, storing one row per CDR3 protein. This sample has a few hundred thousand distinct CDR3 sequences, with 25% found just once. Sequenced sample: naive CD8+ T cells from blood, with Jurkat cell RNA spiked in. The receptor source for this set is a human donor in good health. Some libraries in this study had Jurkat cell RNA spiked in. Both conserved end residues are part of each CDR3. D genes are given only for firm matches. Where a row states a size, it is once, few, many or the class of an expanded clone; other rows omit it.

J gene	clone size	D gene	V gene	CDR3 DNA	CDR3 protein
TRBJ2-5	NA	NA	TRBV12-3/TRBV12-4	TGTGCCAGCAGTTACAGGGAGACGTACCAAGAGACCCAGTACTTC	CASSYRETYQETQYF
TRBJ2-1	NA	TRBD1	TRBV27	TGTGCCAGCAGTTTAGGGGCAGGGGGCAATGAGCAGTTCTTC	CASSLGAGGNEQFF
TRBJ2-7	many	TRBD2	TRBV2	TGTGCCAGCAGTTCGCTAGCGGGAGCTGACGAGCAGTACTTC	CASSSLAGADEQYF
TRBJ2-1	NA	TRBD1	TRBV20-1	TGCAGTGCTAGAGTCTTCCCGACAGGGACCTACAATGAGCAGTTCTTC	CSARVFPTGTYNEQFF
TRBJ2-3	few	TRBD2	TRBV7-9	TGTGCCAGCAGCTTTGCGGGGGGCAGCACAGGTACGCAGTATTTT	CASSFAGGSTGTQYF
TRBJ2-3	NA	TRBD1	TRBV6-5	TGTGCCATTTCGGGGACAGGGGCAGATACGCAGTATTTT	CAISGTGADTQYF
TRBJ1-6	NA	NA	TRBV23-1	TGCGCCAGCAGTCCCCCAGGACGGAGCTCCTATAATGCACCCCTCCACTTT	CASSPPGRSSYNAPLHF
TRBJ2-1	NA	TRBD2	TRBV20-1	TGCAGTGCTAGAGTAGCGGGGGGGTACAATGAGCAGTTCTTC	CSARVAGGYNEQFF
TRBJ2-1	NA	NA	TRBV11-3	NA	CASSLDFAPANEQFF
TRBJ2-1	few	TRBD2	TRBV3-1	TGTGCCAGCAGCCAAGGAGCAGCGGGGGGCACCAAGGGGCAGTTCTTC	CASSQGAAGGTKGQFF
TRBJ2-7	many	TRBD1	TRBV5-6	TGTGCCAGCAGCGCAGGCCCGGGACAGAGATACGAGCAGTACTTC	CASSAGPGQRYEQYF
TRBJ2-5	few	NA	TRBV6-1	TGTGCCAGCAGTGACCCCGCCCGGTACCAAGAGACCCAGTACTTC	CASSDPARYQETQYF
TRBJ2-3	few	TRBD2	TRBV9	TGTGCCAGCAGCGCAGCGGGACTAGCGGGAGTAAGTTTGGCGGGAGATACGCAGTATTTT	CASSAAGLAGVSLAGDTQYF
TRBJ1-5	NA	NA	TRBV30	TGTGCCTGGAGTGAGTATAGCAATCAGCCCCAGCATTTT	CAWSEYSNQPQHF
TRBJ2-3	NA	NA	TRBV30	TGTGCCTACGGACCGCTCACAGATACGCAGTATTTT	CAYGPLTDTQYF
TRBJ2-5	few	NA	TRBV12-5	TGTGCTAGTGGTTCGCTAGAGGCGGGGATACAAGAGACCCAGTACTTC	CASGSLEAGIQETQYF
TRBJ2-3	many	TRBD2	TRBV4-3	TGCGCCAGCAGCCAATTGACTAGCGGGAGAGATACGCAGTATTTT	CASSQLTSGRDTQYF
TRBJ2-3	few	TRBD2	TRBV5-4	TGTGCCAGCAGCTTGAGGGACTATCCCACAGATACGCAGTATTTT	CASSLRDYPTDTQYF
TRBJ2-3	NA	NA	TRBV9	TGTGCCACCCGCGTAGGACGGGGCCCCCCCGGGGGCTTAGATACGCAGTATTTT	CATRVGRGPPGGLDTQYF
TRBJ1-1	NA	NA	TRBV28	TGTGCCAGCAGGTGGAGGGGTGAGCAAACTGAAGCTTTCTTT	CASRWRGEQTEAFF
TRBJ2-5	NA	NA	TRBV7-8	TGTGCCAGCAGCTTAGCGTCAGGTCACCAAGAGACCCAGTACTTC	CASSLASGHQETQYF
TRBJ2-2	many	NA	TRBV6-5	TGTGCCAGCAGTTCCGACTTGAACACCGGGGAGCTGTTTTTT	CASSSDLNTGELFF
TRBJ1-1	few	NA	TRBV20-1	TGCAGTGCTAGAGATCAACGGAACACTGAAGCTTTCTTT	CSARDQRNTEAFF
TRBJ2-2	NA	TRBD2	TRBV29-1	TGCAGCGTCACGGGGGGGAGAAGCACCGGGGAGCTGTTTTTT	CSVTGGRSTGELFF
TRBJ1-5	many	NA	TRBV28	TGTGCCAGCAGTTCGCTTGCGGGGGCTAGCAATCAGCCCCAGCATTTT	CASSSLAGASNQPQHF
TRBJ2-3	many	NA	TRBV13	TGTGCTTCCTCCGGGGACTCAAGCGCAGATACGCAGTATTTT	CASSGDSSADTQYF
TRBJ2-3	NA	TRBD2	TRBV6-5	TGTGCCAGCAGTTACCTGGGAGGCGGGGGGTCGGGGGATACGCAGTATTTT	CASSYLGGGGSGDTQYF
TRBJ1-1	many	NA	TRBV30	TGTGCCTGGAGTGAAGGATTTTCCACTGAAGCTTTCTTT	CAWSEGFSTEAFF
TRBJ2-7	few	TRBD1	TRBV29-1	TGCAGCGTTCTTACCGGGACAGGCTACGAGCAGTACTTC	CSVLTGTGYEQYF
TRBJ2-7	few	NA	TRBV7-9	TGTGCCAGCAGCTCGGGACCAAGCCCCTACGAGCAGTACTTC	CASSSGPSPYEQYF
TRBJ1-1	many	NA	TRBV30	TGTGCCTGGAGTGTATCCCTGAACACTGAAGCTTTCTTT	CAWSVSLNTEAFF
TRBJ2-1	few	TRBD1	TRBV7-9	TGTGCCAGCAGCTCGCCCACAGGGGTTGGCGAGCAGTTCTTC	CASSSPTGVGEQFF
TRBJ2-7	few	NA	TRBV10-3	TGTGCCATCAACCGCAAGGAGGGGACGTACGAGCAGTACTTC	CAINRKEGTYEQYF
TRBJ1-5	many	TRBD1	TRBV28	TGTGCCAGCAGCCTAGGACAGGGGGCTCAGCCCCAGCATTTT	CASSLGQGAQPQHF
TRBJ1-5	many	TRBD1	TRBV5-8	TGTGCCAGCACCGGGTACCCCCCGGGACAGGCAAATCAGCCCCAGCATTTT	CASTGYPPGQANQPQHF
TRBJ2-1	few	NA	TRBV12-3/TRBV12-4	TGTGCCAGCAGTTCGACACCGGGACCGAGGGGTGAGCAGTTCTTC	CASSSTPGPRGEQFF
TRBJ2-3	NA	NA	TRBV12-3/TRBV12-4	TGTGCCAGCAGTTTCTACCTCGATACGCAGTATTTT	CASSFYLDTQYF
TRBJ2-7	NA	NA	TRBV20-1	TGCAGTGCTAGACCTGACAGCGGAGACGAGCAGTACTTC	CSARPDSGDEQYF
TRBJ2-2	few	TRBD2	TRBV9	TGTGCCAGCAGCTCGGCGGGGGGCCACACCGGGGAGCTGTTTTTT	CASSSAGGHTGELFF
TRBJ1-1	many	TRBD1	TRBV29-1	TGCAGCGTAGGGACAGGGGGGACTGAAGCTTTCTTT	CSVGTGGTEAFF
TRBJ2-7	many	TRBD2	TRBV7-2	TGTGCCAGCAGCTTAGATCCTAGCGGGGTCTACGAGCAGTACTTC	CASSLDPSGVYEQYF
TRBJ1-1	many	NA	TRBV29-1	TGCAGCGTTGAGCGTGGGGAAAACACTGAAGCTTTCTTT	CSVERGENTEAFF
TRBJ2-1	NA	TRBD1	TRBV19	TGTGCCACCACGACAGGGGTCAACTCCTACAATGAGCAGTTCTTC	CATTTGVNSYNEQFF
TRBJ2-5	NA	TRBD2	TRBV2	TGTGCCAGCATCGAGGGAGGGGAGACCCAGTACTTC	CASIEGGETQYF
TRBJ2-7	few	TRBD2	TRBV7-2	TGTGCCAGCAGCTTAGGCTGGACTAGCGGGCTCTACGAGCAGTACTTC	CASSLGWTSGLYEQYF
TRBJ1-1	few	NA	TRBV3-1	TGTGCCAGCAGCCCTCTATTACAGGGTGCGAACACTGAAGCTTTCTTT	CASSPLLQGANTEAFF
TRBJ2-7	NA	NA	TRBV30	TGTGCCTGGAGTGTACAGGGTCGGCGCTACGAGCAGTACTTC	CAWSVQGRRYEQYF
TRBJ2-1	few	NA	TRBV11-2	TGTGCCAGCAGTTCCCTTCTTGAGGACATCGGTGAGCAGTTCTTC	CASSSLLEDIGEQFF
TRBJ2-7	NA	NA	TRBV10-2	TGCGCCAGCAGTGAGTCGGACAACCGGGCCTACGAGCAGTACTTC	CASSESDNRAYEQYF
TRBJ2-5	NA	NA	TRBV6-7	TGTGCCAGCAGTTACTCTAGCGGCGATAGGAAAGAGACCCAGTACTTC	CASSYSSGDRKETQYF
TRBJ1-2	many	NA	TRBV29-1	TGCAGCGTTGATGCAAGGGACACGAACTATGGCTACACCTTC	CSVDARDTNYGYTF
TRBJ1-1	NA	TRBD1	TRBV5-3	TGTGCCGGCAGCTTGGAGACAGGGAATGTGAACACTGAAGCTTTCTTT	CAGSLETGNVNTEAFF
TRBJ1-2	many	NA	TRBV4-1	TGCGCCAGCAGCCAAGTACAGACTTTTATCTATGGCTACACCTTC	CASSQVQTFIYGYTF
TRBJ2-5	many	NA	TRBV7-6	TGTGCCAGCACGGGGCCAGGGGAGACCCAGTACTTC	CASTGPGETQYF
TRBJ2-3	many	NA	TRBV5-1	TGCGCCAGCGCCAAATCGGGGGTCCCCACAGATACGCAGTATTTT	CASAKSGVPTDTQYF
TRBJ1-1	NA	NA	TRBV12-3/TRBV12-4	TGTGCCAGCAGTTCCGCCTTGGGGGCGGGGGACACTGAAGCTTTCTTT	CASSSALGAGDTEAFF
TRBJ2-7	many	NA	TRBV4-3	TGCGCCAGCAGCCAAGAAGAGGGCGTTAGCTCCTACGAGCAGTACTTC	CASSQEEGVSSYEQYF
TRBJ2-3	many	NA	TRBV27	TGTGCCAGCAGTTTTGGCGCCACAGATACGCAGTATTTT	CASSFGATDTQYF
TRBJ1-1	NA	NA	TRBV6-2/TRBV6-3	TGTGCCAGCAGGTACAGGACAACGGAGGGAGCTTTCTTT	CASRYRTTEGAFF